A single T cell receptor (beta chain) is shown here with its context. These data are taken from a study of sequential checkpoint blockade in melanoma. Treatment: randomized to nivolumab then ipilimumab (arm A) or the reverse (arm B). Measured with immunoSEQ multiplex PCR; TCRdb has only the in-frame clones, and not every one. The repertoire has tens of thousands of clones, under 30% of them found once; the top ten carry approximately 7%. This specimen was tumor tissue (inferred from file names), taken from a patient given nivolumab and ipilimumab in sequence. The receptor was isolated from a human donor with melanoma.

The CDR3 nucleotides read TGTGCCAGCAGCTTAGGAGGACAGGGAAGCTATGGCTACACCTTC. This encodes CASSLGGQGSYGYTF. The chain is built from TRBV7-5 and TRBJ1-2; TRBD1, the D gene given by the table, was not confirmed from the DNA. TRBV7-5 is noted as a pseudogene. The CDR3 consists of 15 residues.